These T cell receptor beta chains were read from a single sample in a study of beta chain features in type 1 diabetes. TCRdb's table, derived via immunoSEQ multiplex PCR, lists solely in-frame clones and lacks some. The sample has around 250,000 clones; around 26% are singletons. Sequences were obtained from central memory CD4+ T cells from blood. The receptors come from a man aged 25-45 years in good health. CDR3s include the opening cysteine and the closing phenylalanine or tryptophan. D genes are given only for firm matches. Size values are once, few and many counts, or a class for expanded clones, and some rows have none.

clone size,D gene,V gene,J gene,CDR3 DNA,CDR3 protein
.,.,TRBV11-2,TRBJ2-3,TGTGCCAGCAGCTTGCGCCCCAACAGGGATACGCAGTATTTT,CASSLRPNRDTQYF
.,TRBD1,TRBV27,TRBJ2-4,TGTGCCAGCAGCCCTTTGGGGTGGGACAGGGCCGGTGTCATTCAGTACTTC,CASSPLGWDRAGVIQYF
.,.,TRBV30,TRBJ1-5,TGTGCCTGGGGTGAGGCGGGAAGCAATCAGCCCCAGCATTTT,CAWGEAGSNQPQHF
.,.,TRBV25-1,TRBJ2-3,TGTGCCAGCAGTGATCAGGGAGGTGGCGATACGCAGTATTTT,CASSDQGGGDTQYF
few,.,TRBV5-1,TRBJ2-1,TGCGCCAGCAGCCTTTGGGACGGCAATGAGCAGTTCTTC,CASSLWDGNEQFF
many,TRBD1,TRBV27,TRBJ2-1,TGTGCCAGCAGTTTGACCGGGACAGGGTATGACAATGAGCAGTTCTTC,CASSLTGTGYDNEQFF
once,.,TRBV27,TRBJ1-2,TGTGCCAGCACTCGGAGTCCTAACTATGGCTACACCTTC,CASTRSPNYGYTF
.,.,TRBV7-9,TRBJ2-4,TGTGCCAGCAGCTTAGCTCAGGACACCACAAAAAACATTCAGTACTTC,CASSLAQDTTKNIQYF
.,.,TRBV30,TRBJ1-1,TGTGCCTGGGGGCGAAGGAACACTGAAGCTTTCTTT,CAWGRRNTEAFF
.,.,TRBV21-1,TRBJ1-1,TGTGCCAGCAGCAAGCCATTAGGTGAAGCTTTCTTT,CASSKPLGEAFF
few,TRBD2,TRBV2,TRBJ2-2,TGTGCCAGCAGTATAGGTGGAAGGCTAGCGGGGGCCGGGACCGGGGAGCTGTTTTTT,CASSIGGRLAGAGTGELFF
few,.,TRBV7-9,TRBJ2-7,TGTGCCAGCAGCTCCGACCTGGTGGGGTCCCTCTTGTACGAGCAGTACTTC,CASSSDLVGSLLYEQYF
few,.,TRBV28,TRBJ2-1,TGTGCCAGCAGTACCCCCAATGAGCAGTTCTTC,CASSTPNEQFF
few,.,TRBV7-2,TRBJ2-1,TGTGCCAGCACTGAACAGGGTGGGGCCTACAATGAGCAGTTCTTC,CASTEQGGAYNEQFF
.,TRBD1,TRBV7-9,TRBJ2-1,TGTGCCAGCAGCTTCTGGACAGGGGGCGGTGAGCAGTTCTTC,CASSFWTGGGEQFF
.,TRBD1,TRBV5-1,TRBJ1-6,TGCGCCAGCAGCTTGGGCGGGACAGGGGTATCACCCCTCCACTTT,CASSLGGTGVSPLHF
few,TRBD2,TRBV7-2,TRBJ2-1,TGTGCCAGCAGCTTACGGGGACTAGCTCGCGATGAGCAGTTCTTC,CASSLRGLARDEQFF
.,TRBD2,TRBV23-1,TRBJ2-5,TGCGCCAGCAGTCAGGCCAGCGGGGCGCTTGGAGAGACCCAGTACTTC,CASSQASGALGETQYF
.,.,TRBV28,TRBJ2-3,TGTGCCAGCAGTCCTCGGCAGGGGTTTATAGATACGCAGTATTTT,CASSPRQGFIDTQYF
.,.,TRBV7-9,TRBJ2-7,TGTGCCAGCAGCTTAGCGGGCTCCTACGAGCAGTACTTC,CASSLAGSYEQYF
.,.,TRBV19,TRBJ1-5,TGTGCCAGTAGTGCTACGGGACTCCACAATCAACCAGGCAATCAGCCCCAGCATTTT,CASSATGLHNQPGNQPQHF
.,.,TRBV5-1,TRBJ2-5,TGCGCCAGCAATCTCCCAGGGGATGAGACCCAGTACTTC,CASNLPGDETQYF
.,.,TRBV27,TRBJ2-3,TGTGCCAGCAGTTTAAACAGCTTGGGCACAGATACGCAGTATTTT,CASSLNSLGTDTQYF
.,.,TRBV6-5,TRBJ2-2,TGTGCCAGCAGTTACAATCCCGGAGCTAGGTTCCAGGAGCTGTTTTTT,CASSYNPGARFQELFF
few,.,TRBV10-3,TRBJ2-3,TGTGCCACCGGATCCGGGATCCCGGGAGATACGCAGTATTTT,CATGSGIPGDTQYF
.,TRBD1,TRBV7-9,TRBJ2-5,TGTGCCAGCAGCCCCCGACAGGGGAAAGAGACCCAGTACTTC,CASSPRQGKETQYF
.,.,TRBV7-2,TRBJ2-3,TGTGCCAGCAGCTTAGTCAATGGCGGGAACACAGATACGCAGTATTTT,CASSLVNGGNTDTQYF
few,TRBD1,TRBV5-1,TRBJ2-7,TGCGCCAGCAGCTATACACAGGGGAGCTCCTACGAGCAGTACTTC,CASSYTQGSSYEQYF
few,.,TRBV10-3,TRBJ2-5,TGTGCCATCAGTGATGGAGGGAGGGAGACCCAGTACTTC,CAISDGGRETQYF
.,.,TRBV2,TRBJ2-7,TGTGCCAGCAGGGCCGGGACCCCCAGGGACGAGCAGTACTTC,CASRAGTPRDEQYF
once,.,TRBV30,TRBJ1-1,TGTGCCTGGAGTGTACACCTCGGACGGAACACTGAAGCTTTCTTT,CAWSVHLGRNTEAFF
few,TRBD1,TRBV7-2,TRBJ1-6,TGTGCCAGCAGCCCTCAGACAGGGAGCTCCTATAATTCACCCCTCCACTTT,CASSPQTGSSYNSPLHF
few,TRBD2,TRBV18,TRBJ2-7,TGTGCCAGCTCACCAGGAATAGCGGGAGATTTCGAGCAGTACTTC,CASSPGIAGDFEQYF
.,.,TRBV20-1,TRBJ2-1,TGCAGTGCTAGAGTTTTGGGGGAGTGGGTCTTC,CSARVLGEWVF
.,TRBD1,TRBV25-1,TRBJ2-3,TGTGCCAGCAGTGATACAGGGGGTGCGGCGGATACGCAGTATTTT,CASSDTGGAADTQYF
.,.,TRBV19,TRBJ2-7,TGTGCCAGTAGTATAAAGGTCCACCCCTCCTACGAGCAGTACTTC,CASSIKVHPSYEQYF
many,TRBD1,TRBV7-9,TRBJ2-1,TGTGCCAGCAGCTTGACCCAGGGGGCAAATGAGCAGTTCTTC,CASSLTQGANEQFF
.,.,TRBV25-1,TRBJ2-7,TGTGCCAGCAGCCAGGGGTTCCACTCCTACGAGCAGTACTTC,CASSQGFHSYEQYF